This T cell receptor (beta chain) was recovered during a study of cytomegalovirus exposure and HLA in healthy donors. As for the study in general: The 95 to 150 validation repertoires and the 650 to 850 first-cohort repertoires shared a platform, a later analysis reported.

In the case of this clone: Its antigen is undetermined.

The study's findings and limits: Diagnosis of cytomegalovirus status made by the classifier reportedly showed high specificity and sensitivity. Three CMV-associated chains proved CMV antigen-specific in vitro.

Assay used: immunoSEQ multiplex PCR; TCRdb lists only in-frame clones, some missing. The data show around 73,000 clones, roughly 89% seen once. The sequence derives from a young woman in good health and CMV-seropositive. The sample consisted of PBMCs.

Here the CDR3 reads CASSLPPGRGAREQETQYF. The CDR3 coding sequence is TGTGCCAGCAGCTTGCCGCCCGGGCGGGGGGCAAGGGAACAAGAGACCCAGTACTTC. This chain connects TRBV5-4 to TRBJ2-5, with TRBD2 identical over 8 bases. This CDR3 comprises 19 residues. J was trimmed by 2 bases and V by 1 base; bases with no gene match: 16. Germline CDR1 is SGHNT and CDR2 is YYREEE (reference sequence).